Included here is one T cell receptor (beta chain) sequence, with context. Its antigen is still unknown. This sample is part of a study of CD8 T cells in ankylosing spondylitis. Findings and caveats of the study: From matched ankylosing spondylitis synovial fluid, disease-linked clones were reportedly recovered at significantly enriched levels.

Generation of TCR beta libraries employed quantitative 5'-RACE incorporating molecular barcodes. Via MiXCR, TCRdb re-called the 5' RACE reads, giving one row per CDR3 protein. The data show 150,000 to 200,000 distinct CDR3 sequences, approximately 12% seen once. Trimming took 6 bases from V and 7 from J, leaving 24 bases between them. Germline V gene data show CDR1 as DFQATT and CDR2 as SNEGSKA (reference sequence). The CDR3 has 15 residues. The chain uses TRBV20-1 and TRBJ1-1; D may be TRBD1 (5 bases). The clonotype originates from a female donor with ankylosing spondylitis or in good health (not recorded which). Sequencing was done on a sample of blood, either unsorted or a sorted T cell fraction (not recorded which). In nucleotides, the CDR3 is TGCAGTGCAGCCACAGGCCCCATTTCCCACAATGAAGCTTTCTTT. The encoded protein is CSAATGPISHNEAFF.